The sample holds a few counts of the clone carrying this T cell receptor beta chain. This sample is drawn from a study of blood T cells in healthy people across ages. This CDR3 region has 15 residues. V lost 4 bases to trimming and J lost 9 bases; unmatched junction nucleotides: 5. Germline V gives CDR1 PRHDT, CDR2 FYEKMQ (reference sequence). It was with a sample-barcoded 5' primer and a J-beta primer mix that a second PCR of about 7 to 12 cycles was run. From the 5' RACE reads, TCRdb called clonotypes with MiXCR, one entry per CDR3 protein. The sample includes over a million distinct CDR3 sequences, roughly 45% of them seen just once.

This clonotype was obtained from a woman in her sixties in good health. This chain uses TRBV13 with TRBJ2-1; 14 nucleotides align to TRBD2. The specimen was blood. The CDR3 DNA reads as TGTGCCAGCAGCTCGGGGACTAGCGGGAGAACTGAGCAGTTCTTC. This encodes CASSSGTSGRTEQFF.